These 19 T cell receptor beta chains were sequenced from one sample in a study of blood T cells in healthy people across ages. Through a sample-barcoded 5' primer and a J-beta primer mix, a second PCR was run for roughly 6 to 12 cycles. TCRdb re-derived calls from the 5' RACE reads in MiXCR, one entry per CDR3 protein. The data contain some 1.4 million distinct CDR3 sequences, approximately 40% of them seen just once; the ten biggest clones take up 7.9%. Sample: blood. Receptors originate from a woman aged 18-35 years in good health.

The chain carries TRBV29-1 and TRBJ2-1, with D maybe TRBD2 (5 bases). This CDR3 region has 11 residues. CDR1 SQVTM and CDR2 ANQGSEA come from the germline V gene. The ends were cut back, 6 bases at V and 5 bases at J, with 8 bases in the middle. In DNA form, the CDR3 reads TGCAGCGTGGACTCGAACAATGAGCAGTTCTTC. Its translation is CSVDSNNEQFF.

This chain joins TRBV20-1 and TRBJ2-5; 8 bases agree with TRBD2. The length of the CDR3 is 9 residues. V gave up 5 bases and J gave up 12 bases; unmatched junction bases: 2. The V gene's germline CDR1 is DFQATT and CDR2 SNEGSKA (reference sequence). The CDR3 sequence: CSAPGLEYF. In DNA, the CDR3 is TGCAGTGCTCCGGGACTAGAGTACTTC.

The CDR3 DNA reads as TGTGCCAGCAGCTTAGGAGGCCGGCTGCGCGTCAACATTCAGTACTTC. It encodes CASSLGGRLRVNIQYF. The chain employs TRBV7-2 and TRBJ2-4, with D uncertain. Germline assignment: CDR1 SGHTA and CDR2 FQGNSA. The ends were cut back, 1 base at V and 7 bases at J, with 17 bases in the middle. The CDR3 covers 16 residues.

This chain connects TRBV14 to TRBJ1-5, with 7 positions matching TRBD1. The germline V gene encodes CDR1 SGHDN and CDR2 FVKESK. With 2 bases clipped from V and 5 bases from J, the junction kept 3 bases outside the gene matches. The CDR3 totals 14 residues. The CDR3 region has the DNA TGTGCCAGCAGCCAATGGGGGACAGATCAGCCCCAGCATTTT. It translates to CASSQWGTDQPQHF.

CDR3 residues: CASSPTGQGSYEQYF. In nucleotides, the CDR3 is TGCGCCAGCAGCCCGACAGGGCAGGGCTCCTACGAGCAGTACTTC. The chain uses TRBV5-1 and TRBJ2-7; 7 positions agree with TRBD1. CDR1 is SGHRS and CDR2 is YFSETQ in the germline V gene. CDR3 length: 15 residues. V gave up 4 bases and J gave up 0 bases; unmatched junction bases: 7.

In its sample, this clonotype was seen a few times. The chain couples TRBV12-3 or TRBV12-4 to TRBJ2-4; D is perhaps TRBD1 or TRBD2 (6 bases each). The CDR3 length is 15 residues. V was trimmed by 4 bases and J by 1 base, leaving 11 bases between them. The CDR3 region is CASSSLGGAKNIQYF. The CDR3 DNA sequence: TGTGCCAGCAGTTCCCTAGGGGGGGCCAAAAACATTCAGTACTTC.

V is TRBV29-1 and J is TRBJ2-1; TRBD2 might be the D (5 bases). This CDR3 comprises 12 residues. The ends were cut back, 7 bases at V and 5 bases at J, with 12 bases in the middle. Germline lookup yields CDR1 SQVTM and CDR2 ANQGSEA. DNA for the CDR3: TGCAGCGGACCCGACGGGAACAATGAGCAGTTCTTC. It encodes CSGPDGNNEQFF.

CDR3 sequence: CAWSPPGGQGNQPQHF. The CDR3 region has the DNA TGTGCCTGGAGTCCCCCCGGGGGACAGGGCAATCAGCCCCAGCATTTT. V and J are TRBV30 and TRBJ1-5; TRBD1 matches 8 bases. The CDR3 runs to 16 residues. V was pared by 2 bases and J by 2 bases, with 8 bases of the junction left unmatched. Germline CDR1 GTSNPN, CDR2 SVGIG (reference sequence).

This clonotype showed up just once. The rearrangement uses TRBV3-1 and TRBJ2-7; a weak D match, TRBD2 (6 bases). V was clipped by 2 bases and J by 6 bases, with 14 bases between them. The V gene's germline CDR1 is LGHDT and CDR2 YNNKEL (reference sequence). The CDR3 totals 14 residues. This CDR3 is CASSQPRRASEQYF. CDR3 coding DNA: TGTGCCAGCAGCCAACCCAGGAGGGCCTCCGAGCAGTACTTC.

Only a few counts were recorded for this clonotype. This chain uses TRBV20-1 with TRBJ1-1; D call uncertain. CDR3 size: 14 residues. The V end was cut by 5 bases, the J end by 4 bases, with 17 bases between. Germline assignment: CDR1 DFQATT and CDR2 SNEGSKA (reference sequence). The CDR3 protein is CSALSTRGGTEAFF. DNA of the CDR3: TGCAGTGCTTTATCAACTCGGGGTGGCACTGAAGCTTTCTTT.

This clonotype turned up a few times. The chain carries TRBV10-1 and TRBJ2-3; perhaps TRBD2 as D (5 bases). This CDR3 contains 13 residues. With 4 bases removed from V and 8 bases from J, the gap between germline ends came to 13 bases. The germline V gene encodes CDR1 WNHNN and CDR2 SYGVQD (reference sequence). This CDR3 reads CASSGGSEGTQYF. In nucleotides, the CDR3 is TGCGCCAGCAGTGGGGGTAGTGAGGGTACGCAGTATTTT.

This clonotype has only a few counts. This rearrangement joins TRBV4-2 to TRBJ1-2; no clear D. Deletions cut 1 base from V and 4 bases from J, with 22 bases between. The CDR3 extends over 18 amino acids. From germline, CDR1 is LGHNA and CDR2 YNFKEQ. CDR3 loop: CASSQAVVSAEILYGYTF. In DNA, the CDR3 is TGTGCCAGCAGCCAAGCGGTAGTCAGCGCCGAAATACTCTATGGCTACACCTTC.

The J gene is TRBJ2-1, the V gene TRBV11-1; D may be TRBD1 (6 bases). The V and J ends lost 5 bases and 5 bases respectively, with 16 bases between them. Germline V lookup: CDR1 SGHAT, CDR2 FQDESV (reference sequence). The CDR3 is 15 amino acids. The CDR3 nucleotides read TGTGCCAGCAGCCCTAGGAGCAGGGGTGACAATGAGCAGTTCTTC. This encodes CASSPRSRGDNEQFF.

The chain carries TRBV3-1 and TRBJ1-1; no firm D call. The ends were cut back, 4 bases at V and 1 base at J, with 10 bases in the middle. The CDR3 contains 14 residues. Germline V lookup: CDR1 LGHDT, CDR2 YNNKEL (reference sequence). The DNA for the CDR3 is TGTGCCAGCAGCCCCGGTAACAGGAACACTGAAGCTTTCTTT. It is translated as CASSPGNRNTEAFF.

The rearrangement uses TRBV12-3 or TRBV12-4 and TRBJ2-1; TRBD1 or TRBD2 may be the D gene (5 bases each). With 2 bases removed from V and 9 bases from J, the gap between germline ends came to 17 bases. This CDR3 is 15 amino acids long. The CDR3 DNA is TGTGCCAGCAGTTTACGAGGGACCCCCTTTGTTGAGCAGTTCTTC. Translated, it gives CASSLRGTPFVEQFF.

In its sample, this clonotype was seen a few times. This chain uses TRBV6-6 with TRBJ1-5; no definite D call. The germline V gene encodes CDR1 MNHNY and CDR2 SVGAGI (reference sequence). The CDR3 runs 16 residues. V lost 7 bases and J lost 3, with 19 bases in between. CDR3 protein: CASTLSSRLDNQPQHF. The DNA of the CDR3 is TGTGCCAGCACTCTTTCCAGCCGATTGGACAATCAGCCCCAGCATTTT.

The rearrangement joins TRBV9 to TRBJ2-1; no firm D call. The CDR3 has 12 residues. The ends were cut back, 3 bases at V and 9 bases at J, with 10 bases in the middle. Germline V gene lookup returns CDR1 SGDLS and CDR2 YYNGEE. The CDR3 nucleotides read TGTGCCAGCAGCGCCAATGAGGTTGAGCAGTTCTTC. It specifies CASSANEVEQFF.

CDR3 nucleotide sequence: TGTGCCAGCAGTTCGCAAATAGCGGGGATCGGGAATGAGCAGTTCTTC. It yields the protein CASSSQIAGIGNEQFF. The rearrangement uses TRBV6-5 and TRBJ2-1; 8 bases match TRBD2. CDR1 is MNHEY and CDR2 is SVGAGI in the germline V gene. With 4 bases clipped from V and 7 bases from J, the junction kept 12 bases outside the gene matches. The length of the CDR3 is 16 residues.

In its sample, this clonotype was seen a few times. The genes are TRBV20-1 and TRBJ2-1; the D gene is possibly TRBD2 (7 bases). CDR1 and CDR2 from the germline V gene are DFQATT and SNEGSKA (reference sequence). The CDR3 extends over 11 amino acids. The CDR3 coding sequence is TGCAGCGGGGGGCGGGGGAATGAGCAGTTCTTC. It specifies CSGGRGNEQFF.